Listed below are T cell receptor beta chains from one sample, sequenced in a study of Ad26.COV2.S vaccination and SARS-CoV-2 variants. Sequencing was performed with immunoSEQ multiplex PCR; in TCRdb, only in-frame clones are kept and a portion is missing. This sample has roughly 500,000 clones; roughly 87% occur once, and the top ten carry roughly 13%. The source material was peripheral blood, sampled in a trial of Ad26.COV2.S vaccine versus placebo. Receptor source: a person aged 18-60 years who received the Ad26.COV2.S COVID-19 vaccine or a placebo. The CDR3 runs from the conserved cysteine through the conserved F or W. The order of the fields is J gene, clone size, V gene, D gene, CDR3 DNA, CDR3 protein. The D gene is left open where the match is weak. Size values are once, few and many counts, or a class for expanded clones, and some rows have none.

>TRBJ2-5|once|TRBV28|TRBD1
TGTGCCAGCAGCCGGACAGGGGTCCGGGCCCAGTACTTC
CASSRTGVRAQYF
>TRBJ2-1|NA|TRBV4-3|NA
TGCGCCAGCAGCCAAGATCTTGGGACCTTCGTGGAGCAGTTCTTC
CASSQDLGTFVEQFF
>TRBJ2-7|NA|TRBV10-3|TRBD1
TGTGCCATCACTGACAGGGGGCAGTCCTACGAGCAGTACTTC
CAITDRGQSYEQYF
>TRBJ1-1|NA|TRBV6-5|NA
TGTGCCAGCAGTCCCCGAGGGGGCACTGAAGCTTTCTTT
CASSPRGGTEAFF
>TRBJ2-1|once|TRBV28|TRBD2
TGTGCCAGCAGTCCTCATACGGGACTAGCCTACAATGAGCAGTTCTTC
CASSPHTGLAYNEQFF
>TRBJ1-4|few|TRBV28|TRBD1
TGTGCCAGCAGTTTTAGAGGGGGCGGTGAAAAACTGTTTTTT
CASSFRGGGEKLFF
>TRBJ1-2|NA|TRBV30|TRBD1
TGTGCCTGGAGGCATAGAGGGGGCCAACCTGACTATGGCTACACCTTC
CAWRHRGGQPDYGYTF
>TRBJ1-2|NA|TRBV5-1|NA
TGCGCCAGCAGCGTGGGGGGGACAAACATCAACTATGGCTACACCTTC
CASSVGGTNINYGYTF
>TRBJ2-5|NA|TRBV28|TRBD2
TGTGCCAGCAGTTTACGGCTAGCGGGAGAGGGGGAGACCCAGTACTTC
CASSLRLAGEGETQYF
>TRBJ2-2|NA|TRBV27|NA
TGTGCCAGCAGTCCCTCCGGGACAAAGAACACCGGGGAGCTGTTTTTT
CASSPSGTKNTGELFF
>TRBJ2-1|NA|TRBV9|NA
TGTGCCAGCAGCGTCATGGGCTCCTACAATGAGCAGTTCTTC
CASSVMGSYNEQFF
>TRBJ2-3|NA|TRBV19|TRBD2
TGTGCCAGTACGGCGGGAGGTGGTACGCAGTATTTT
CASTAGGGTQYF
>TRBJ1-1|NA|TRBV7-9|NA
TGTGCCAGCAGCTCGGGAGGCGGCTATGGGAACACTGAAGCTTTCTTT
CASSSGGGYGNTEAFF
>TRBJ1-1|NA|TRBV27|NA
TGTGCCAGCAGTTTATTAGGGGACGTCGCTGAAGCTTTCTTT
CASSLLGDVAEAFF
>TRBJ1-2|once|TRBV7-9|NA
TGTGCCAGCAGCTTAGAACTGGACGCCTTTCGAGGCTACACCTTC
CASSLELDAFRGYTF
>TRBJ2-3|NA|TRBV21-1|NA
TGTGCCCGCCAGCGGGCGTCAGATACGCAGTATTTT
CARQRASDTQYF
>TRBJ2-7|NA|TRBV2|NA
TGTGCCAGCACCCCGACCCCCTTTGGGGACGAGCAGTACTTC
CASTPTPFGDEQYF
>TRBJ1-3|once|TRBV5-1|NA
TGCGCCAGCAGCTTGGAGGCCCTTCGACCCCACTCTGGAAACACCATATATTTT
CASSLEALRPHSGNTIYF
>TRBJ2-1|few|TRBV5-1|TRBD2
TGCGCCAGCAGCCCGGCCGGGACTAGCGGGACCCAGTTCTTC
CASSPAGTSGTQFF
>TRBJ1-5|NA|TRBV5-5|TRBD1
TGTGCCAGCAGCTTGTTACCGGGACAGGGGAGGCAGCCCCAGCATTTT
CASSLLPGQGRQPQHF
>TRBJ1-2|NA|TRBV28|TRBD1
TGTGCCAGCAGAGTACAGGGGGTCGCGGAAGGCTACACCTTC
CASRVQGVAEGYTF